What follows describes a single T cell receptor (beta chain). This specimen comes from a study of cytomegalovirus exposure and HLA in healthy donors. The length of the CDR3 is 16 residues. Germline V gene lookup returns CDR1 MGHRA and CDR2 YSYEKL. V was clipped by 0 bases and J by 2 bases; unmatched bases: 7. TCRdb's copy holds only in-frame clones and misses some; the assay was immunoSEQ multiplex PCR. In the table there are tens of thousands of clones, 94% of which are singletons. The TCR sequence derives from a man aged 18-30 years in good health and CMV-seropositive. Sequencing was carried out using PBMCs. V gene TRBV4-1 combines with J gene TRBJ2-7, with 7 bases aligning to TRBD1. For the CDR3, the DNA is TGCGCCAGCAGCCAAGATTTGGGACAGCCGACCTACGAGCAGTACTTC. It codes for CASSQDLGQPTYEQYF.